These 2 T cell receptor beta chains were all obtained from the same sample, sequenced in a study of cytomegalovirus exposure and HLA in healthy donors. The PCR used 60 Vbeta and 13 Jbeta primers. TCRdb's table, derived via immunoSEQ multiplex PCR, lists solely in-frame clones and lacks some. This sample carries approximately 100,000 clones, 74% of them seen once, and the ten largest clones take about 2%. The sample was PBMCs. The receptors were gathered from a human donor in good health.

This chain connects TRBV28 to TRBJ1-6; D is perhaps TRBD1 (6 bases). The length of the CDR3 is 14 residues. CDR1 MDHEN and CDR2 SYDVKM come from the germline V gene. Trimming left V 10 bases short and J 7 bases short, with 17 bases between. The CDR3 DNA is TGTGCCACCCGCGTTGGACAGACAAATTCACCCCTCCACTTT. It specifies CATRVGQTNSPLHF. Using reference TRBV28 and TRBJ1-6 for the parts outside the CDR3, the full variable domain is DVKVTQSSRYLVKRTGEKVFLECVQDMDHENMFWYRQDPGLGLRLIYFSYDVKMKEKGDIPEGYSVSREKKERFSLILESASTNQTSMYLCATRVGQTNSPLHFGNGTRLTVT.

This clone was seen a handful of times. The rearrangement joins TRBV28 to TRBJ1-1, with D uncertain. The CDR3 contains 16 residues. The germline V gene encodes CDR1 MDHEN and CDR2 SYDVKM. V was cut by 7 bases and J by 0 bases, with 18 bases left in between. The CDR3 DNA sequence: TGTGCCAGCACCTCTCCAGGTTACCCTTTGAACACTGAAGCTTTCTTT. It is translated as CASTSPGYPLNTEAFF.